This T cell receptor beta chain was profiled in a study of blood T cell repertoires in acute mononucleosis (dated by TCRdb to 2018 to 2021). Background for the entire study: To capture the memory response, convalescent samples were obtained between 5 and 8 months after the acute presentation. The mean EBV load in blood was roughly 3.7 log10 genome copies per million B cells during acute infection, compared with about 2.4 at convalescence.

This clone has a handful of counts. A single base is all that separates this from a far larger clone, so a read error is likely. This sample also contains other DNA sequences that code for the same CDR3. Total RNA from at least 10,000 sorted tetramer+ CD8 T cells was reverse transcribed into cDNA for TCR profiling. CDR3 regions were PCR-amplified with primers annealing to V and J regions, and unique molecular identifiers were added to track templates. TCRalpha and TCRbeta chains were profiled using the immunoSEQ platform, including its sequencing and error-correction standards. The original pipeline was this. Clonal copy numbers were corrected for sequencing and PCR errors, and IMGT conventions were followed to define CDR3s. Analysis was restricted to productive rearrangements and was performed with immunoSEQ Analyzer versions 2.0 and 3.0, and gene-pairing frequencies were further processed in Microsoft Excel. V-J pairings were visualized as Circos plots, and CDR3 motifs were found with MEME plus a custom motifSearch program. The OLGA algorithm was used to calculate the probability of generation of TCR sequences. Clonotypes seen at both visits were called persistent; those seen only acutely were nonpersistent; those seen only at convalescence were de novo. A public TCR was defined as an amino acid clonotype used by more than one donor. TCRdb's version of the immuneACCESS table is confined to in-frame rearrangements and falls short of the full clone set. An unresolved V gene accounts for under half of the shortfall where checked; the remainder is of unknown origin. D and trimming were read from the DNA, whereas the V and J calls and clone size are those reported in that table. This sample comprises 2,600 or so clones, around 25% of them detected only once. Jointly, the top ten make up less than 50% of the sample.

The meaning of the sample's time point label: convalescence about 6 months (5-8 months) after acute presentation (visit 7). Over primary infection, the study followed CD8 T cell responses to two immunodominant EBV epitopes: BRLF1 109 (YVL-BR) and BMLF1 280 (GLC-BM). A positive serum heterophile antibody test together with EBV viral capsid antigen-specific IgM pointed to primary EBV infection. As a first step, magnetic positive selection (MACS) was used to enrich total CD8 T cells from the PBMCs. A FACSAria III was used to sort live CD3+ CD8+ tetramer+ cells to a purity above 90%. Cell sorting used a PE-conjugated tetramer carrying the BMLF1 280-288 peptide. At both acute infection and convalescence, EBV epitope-specific CD8 T cells were tetramer-sorted, and the TCR repertoires of those cells were deep-sequenced directly ex vivo. The donors were three individuals between 18 and 29 years old who had clinical acute infectious mononucleosis and laboratory evidence of primary EBV infection. Heparinized peripheral blood was drawn at clinical presentation with mononucleosis symptoms and again about 6 months later. Ficoll-Paque density gradient centrifugation was used to isolate PBMCs.

What the work shows at the level of the full study, not this receptor alone: The cohort comprised only a few donors, so group averages rested on very few individuals. Persistence into convalescence was observed for only roughly 10% of unique acute clonotypes, yet most of the response was made up by these persisting clonotypes, and the remaining acute clonotypes were seemingly replaced by new diverse de novo clonotypes. Because only a fraction of each donor's blood was analyzed, sampling error might partly account for the low clonotype overlap between the acute and convalescent samples.

This TCR came from a woman aged 18-29 years with infectious mononucleosis caused by EBV. The sample consisted of EBV GLC epitope tetramer+ CD8+ T cells sorted from PBMCs, taken during convalescence from infectious mononucleosis. The sample's cell subset or site label, decoded: CD8 T cells binding tetramer with EBV BMLF1 280-288 peptide (GLC-BM).

The CDR3 loop reads CASSPGLAGGLWLFNEQFF. The nucleotide sequence is given as TGTGCCAGCAGCCCCGGACTAGCGGGGGGGCTCTGGCTCTTCAATGAGCAGTTCTTC. The rearranged segments are TRBV7-2 and TRBJ2-1; 15 bases in between match TRBD2. The CDR3 runs 19 amino acids, cysteine and phenylalanine included. Only the CDR3 DNA is retained, 57 bases long and in frame from the first base. The germline V gene yields SGHTA for CDR1 and FQGNSA for CDR2. Compared with germline, V lacks 5 bases and J lacks 6 bases; bases without a gene match: 14.